These T cell receptor beta chains were read from a single sample in a study of beta chain features in type 1 diabetes. Libraries were prepared by immunoSEQ multiplex PCR; TCRdb keeps only in-frame clonotypes and omits some of them. The table includes a few hundred thousand clones, around 12% detected once. The sample comprised naive CD4+ T cells from blood. Source of these receptors: a woman in her late teens or twenties with type 1 diabetes. The CDR3 runs from the conserved cysteine through the conserved F or W. D genes are given only for firm matches. Only some rows state a clone size, as once, few, many or a class for expanded clones.

j_call	v_call	clone_size	d_call	cdr3_nt	cdr3_aa
TRBJ1-2	TRBV27	once	.	TGTGCCAGCATGGGGACGGGAGCTAACTATGGCTACACCTTC	CASMGTGANYGYTF
TRBJ1-2	TRBV2	few	TRBD1	TGTGCCACCTACCGGGACAGGCAATTGGGTGGCTACACCTTC	CATYRDRQLGGYTF
TRBJ2-3	TRBV9	few	TRBD2	TGTGCCAGCAGCGTAGCCGTAAGGACTAGCGGAACAGATACGCAGTATTTT	CASSVAVRTSGTDTQYF
TRBJ1-5	TRBV11-2	few	TRBD1	TGTGCCAGCAGCTTCACAGGGGGCAATCAGCCCCAGCATTTT	CASSFTGGNQPQHF
TRBJ2-2	TRBV29-1	few	.	TGCAGCGTTGGAGGGCGGGTCGCCGGGGAGCTGTTTTTT	CSVGGRVAGELFF
TRBJ2-2	TRBV18	.	TRBD2	TGTGCCAGCTCACCAGCTAGCGGGAGCGGGGAGCTGTTTTTT	CASSPASGSGELFF
TRBJ2-1	TRBV11-2	.	TRBD2	TGTGCCAGCAGCTATGTCCTAGCGGGAGGGTACAATGAGCAGTTCTTC	CASSYVLAGGYNEQFF
TRBJ1-2	TRBV29-1	.	.	TGCAGCGGTACTTCAGGGGCGCGGAACTATGGCTACACCTTC	CSGTSGARNYGYTF
TRBJ1-4	TRBV25-1	few	.	TGTGCCAGCAGTGAAGAACAGGGCATAAAAGAAAAACTGTTTTTT	CASSEEQGIKEKLFF
TRBJ1-1	TRBV7-2	.	.	TGTGCCAGCAGGGCGGGGCCTGAAGCTTTCTTT	CASRAGPEAFF